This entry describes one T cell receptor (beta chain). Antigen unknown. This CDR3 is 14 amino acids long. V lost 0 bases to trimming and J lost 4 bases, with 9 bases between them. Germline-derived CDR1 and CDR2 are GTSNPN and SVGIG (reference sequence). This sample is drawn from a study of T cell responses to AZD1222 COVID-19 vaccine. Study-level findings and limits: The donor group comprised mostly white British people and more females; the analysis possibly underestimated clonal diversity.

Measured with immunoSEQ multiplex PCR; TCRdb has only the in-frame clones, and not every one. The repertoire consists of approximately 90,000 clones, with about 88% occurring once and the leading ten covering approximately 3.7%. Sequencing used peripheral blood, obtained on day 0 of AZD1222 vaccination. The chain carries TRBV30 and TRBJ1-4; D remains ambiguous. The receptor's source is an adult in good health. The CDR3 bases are TGTGCCTGGAGTGTAACCCCGGGTAATGAAAAACTGTTTTTT. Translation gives CAWSVTPGNEKLFF.